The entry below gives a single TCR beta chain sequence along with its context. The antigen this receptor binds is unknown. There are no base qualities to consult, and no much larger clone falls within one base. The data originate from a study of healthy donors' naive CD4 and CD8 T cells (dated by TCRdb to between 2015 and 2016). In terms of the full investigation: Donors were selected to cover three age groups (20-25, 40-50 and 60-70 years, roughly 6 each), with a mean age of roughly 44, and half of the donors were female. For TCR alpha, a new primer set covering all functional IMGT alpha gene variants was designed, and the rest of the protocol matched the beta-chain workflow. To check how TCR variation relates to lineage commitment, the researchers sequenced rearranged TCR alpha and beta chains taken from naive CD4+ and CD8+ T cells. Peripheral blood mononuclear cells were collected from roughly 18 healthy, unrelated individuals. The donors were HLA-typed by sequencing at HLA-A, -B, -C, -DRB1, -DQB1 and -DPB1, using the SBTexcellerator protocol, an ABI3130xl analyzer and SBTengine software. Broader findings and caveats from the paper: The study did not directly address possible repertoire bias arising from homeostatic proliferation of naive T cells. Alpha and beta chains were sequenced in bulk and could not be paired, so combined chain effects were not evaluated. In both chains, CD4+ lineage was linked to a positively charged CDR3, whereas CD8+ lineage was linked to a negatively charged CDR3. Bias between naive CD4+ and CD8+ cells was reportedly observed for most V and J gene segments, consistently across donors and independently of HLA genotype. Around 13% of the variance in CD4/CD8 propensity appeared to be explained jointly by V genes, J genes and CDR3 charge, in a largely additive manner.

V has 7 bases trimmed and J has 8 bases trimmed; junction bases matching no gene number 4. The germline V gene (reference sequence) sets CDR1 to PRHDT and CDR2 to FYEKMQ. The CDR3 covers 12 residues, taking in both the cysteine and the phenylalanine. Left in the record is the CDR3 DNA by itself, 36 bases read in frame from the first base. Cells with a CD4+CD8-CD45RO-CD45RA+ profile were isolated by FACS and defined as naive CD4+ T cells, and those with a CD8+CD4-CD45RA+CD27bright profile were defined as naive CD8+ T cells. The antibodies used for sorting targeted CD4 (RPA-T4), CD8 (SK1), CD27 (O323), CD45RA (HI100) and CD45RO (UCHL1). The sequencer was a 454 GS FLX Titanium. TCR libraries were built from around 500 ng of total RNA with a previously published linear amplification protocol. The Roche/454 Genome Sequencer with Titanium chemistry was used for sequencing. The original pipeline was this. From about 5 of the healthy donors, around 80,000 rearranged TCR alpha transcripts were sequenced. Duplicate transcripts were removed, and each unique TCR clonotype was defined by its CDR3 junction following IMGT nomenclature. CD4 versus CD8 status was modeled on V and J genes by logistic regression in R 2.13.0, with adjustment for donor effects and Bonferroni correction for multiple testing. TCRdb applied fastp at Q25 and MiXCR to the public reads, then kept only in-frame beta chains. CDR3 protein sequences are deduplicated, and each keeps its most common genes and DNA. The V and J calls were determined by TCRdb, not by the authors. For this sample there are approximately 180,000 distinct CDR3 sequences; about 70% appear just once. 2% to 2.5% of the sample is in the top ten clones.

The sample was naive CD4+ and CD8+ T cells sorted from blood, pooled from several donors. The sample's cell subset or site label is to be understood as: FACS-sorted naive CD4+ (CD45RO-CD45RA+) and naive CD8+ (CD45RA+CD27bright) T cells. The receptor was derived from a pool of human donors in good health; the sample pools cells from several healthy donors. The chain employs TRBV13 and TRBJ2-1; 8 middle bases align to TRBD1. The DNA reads TGTGCCAGCAACGGACAGGGTTATGAGCAGTTCTTC. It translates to CASNGQGYEQFF.